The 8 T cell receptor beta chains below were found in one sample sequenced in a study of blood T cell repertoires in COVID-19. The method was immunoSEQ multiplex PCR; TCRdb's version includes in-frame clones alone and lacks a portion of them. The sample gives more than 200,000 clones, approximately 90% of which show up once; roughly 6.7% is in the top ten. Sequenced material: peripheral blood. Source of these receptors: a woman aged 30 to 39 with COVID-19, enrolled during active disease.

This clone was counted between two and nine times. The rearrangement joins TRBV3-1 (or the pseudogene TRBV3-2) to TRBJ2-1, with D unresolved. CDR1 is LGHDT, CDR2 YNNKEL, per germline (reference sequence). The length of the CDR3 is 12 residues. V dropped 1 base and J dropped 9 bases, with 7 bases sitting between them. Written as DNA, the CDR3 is TGTGCCAGCAGCCAAGGTGTCAGTGAGCAGTTCTTC. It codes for CASSQGVSEQFF.

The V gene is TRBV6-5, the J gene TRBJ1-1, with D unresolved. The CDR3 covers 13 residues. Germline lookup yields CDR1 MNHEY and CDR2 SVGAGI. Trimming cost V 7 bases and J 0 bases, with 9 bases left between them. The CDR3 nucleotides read TGTGCCAGCAACCCACAGCTGAACACTGAAGCTTTCTTT. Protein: CASNPQLNTEAFF.

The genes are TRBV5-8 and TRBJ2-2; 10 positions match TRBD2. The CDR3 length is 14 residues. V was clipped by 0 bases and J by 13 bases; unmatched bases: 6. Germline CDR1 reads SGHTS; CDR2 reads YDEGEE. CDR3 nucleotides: TGTGCCAGCAGCTTGGAGAGCGGGAGGGGGCGGCTGTTTTTT. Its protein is CASSLESGRGRLFF.

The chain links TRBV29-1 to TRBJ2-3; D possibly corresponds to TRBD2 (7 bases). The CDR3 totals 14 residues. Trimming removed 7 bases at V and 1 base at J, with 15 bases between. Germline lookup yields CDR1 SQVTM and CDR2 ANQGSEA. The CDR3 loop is CSGEGGVRTDTQYF. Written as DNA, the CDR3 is TGCAGCGGCGAGGGGGGGGTCCGCACAGATACGCAGTATTTT.

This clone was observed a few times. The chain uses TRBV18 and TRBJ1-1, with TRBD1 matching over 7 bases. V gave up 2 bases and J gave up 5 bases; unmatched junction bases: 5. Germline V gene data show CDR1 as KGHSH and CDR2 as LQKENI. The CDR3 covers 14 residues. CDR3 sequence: CASSPDRVNTEAFF. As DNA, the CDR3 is TGTGCCAGCTCACCAGACAGGGTTAATACTGAAGCTTTCTTT.

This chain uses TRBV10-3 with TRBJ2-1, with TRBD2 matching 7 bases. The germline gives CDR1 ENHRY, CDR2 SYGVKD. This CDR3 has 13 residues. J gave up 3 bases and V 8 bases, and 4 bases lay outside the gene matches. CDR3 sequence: CAIQTSLYNEQFF. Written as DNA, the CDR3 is TGTGCCATCCAGACTAGCCTCTACAATGAGCAGTTCTTC.

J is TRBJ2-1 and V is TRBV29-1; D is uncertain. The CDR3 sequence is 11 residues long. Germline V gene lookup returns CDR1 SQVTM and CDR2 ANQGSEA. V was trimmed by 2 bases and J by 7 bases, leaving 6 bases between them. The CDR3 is CSVELGNEQFF. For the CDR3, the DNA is TGCAGCGTTGAACTAGGTAATGAGCAGTTCTTC.

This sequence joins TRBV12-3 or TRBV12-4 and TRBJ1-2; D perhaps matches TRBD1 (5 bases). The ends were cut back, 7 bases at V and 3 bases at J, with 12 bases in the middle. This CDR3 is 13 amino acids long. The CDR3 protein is CASTSGGDYGYTF. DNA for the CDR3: TGTGCCAGCACCTCCGGGGGGGACTATGGCTACACCTTC.